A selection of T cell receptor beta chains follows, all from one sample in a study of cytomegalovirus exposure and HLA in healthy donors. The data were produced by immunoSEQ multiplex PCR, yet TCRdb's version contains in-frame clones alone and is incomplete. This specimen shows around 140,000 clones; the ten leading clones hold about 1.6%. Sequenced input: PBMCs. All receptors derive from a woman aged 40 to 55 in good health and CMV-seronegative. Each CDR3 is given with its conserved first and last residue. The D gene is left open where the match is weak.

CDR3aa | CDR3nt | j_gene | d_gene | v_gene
CASSNLPGSRNTEAFF | TGTGCCAGTAGTAACCTCCCGGGATCTCGGAACACTGAAGCTTTCTTT | TRBJ1-1 | . | TRBV19
CASSARQGANSPLHF | TGTGCCAGCAGCGCCCGACAGGGAGCCAATTCACCCCTCCACTTT | TRBJ1-6 | TRBD1 | TRBV7-2
CASSYRTGSYGYTF | TGTGCCAGCAGTTACCGGACAGGAAGCTATGGCTACACCTTC | TRBJ1-2 | TRBD1 | TRBV6-5
CASGGNSHREQFF | TGTGCCAGCGGCGGGAACTCCCACAGGGAGCAGTTCTTC | TRBJ2-1 | . | TRBV28
CASSLSGAENQPQHF | TGTGCCAGCAGTTTATCAGGGGCGGAGAATCAGCCCCAGCATTTT | TRBJ1-5 | . | TRBV28
CASSRSTGGRFNEQFF | TGTGCCAGCAGCCGTTCGACGGGGGGGCGGTTCAATGAGCAGTTCTTC | TRBJ2-1 | TRBD2 | TRBV7-2
CAITGTGAANTGELFF | TGTGCCATCACCGGGACAGGGGCCGCGAACACCGGGGAGCTGTTTTTT | TRBJ2-2 | TRBD1 | TRBV28
CASSLVSDQPQHF | TGTGCCAGCAGCTTAGTATCTGATCAGCCCCAGCATTTT | TRBJ1-5 | . | TRBV7-2
CASSVSGTGGQAFF | TGTGCCAGCAGTGTCTCAGGGACAGGGGGCCAAGCTTTCTTT | TRBJ1-1 | TRBD1 | TRBV25-1
CAISDGDTQYF | TGTGCCATCAGTGACGGAGATACGCAGTATTTT | TRBJ2-3 | . | TRBV10-3
CASRLRGTSGETQYF | TGTGCCAGCCGCCTTAGGGGGACGAGCGGAGAGACCCAGTACTTC | TRBJ2-5 | . | TRBV7-2
CASSPPRGNTEAFF | TGTGCCAGCTCACCACCCAGGGGGAACACTGAAGCTTTCTTT | TRBJ1-1 | . | TRBV18
CASSLVTEAFF | TGTGCCAGCAGTCTCGTGACTGAAGCTTTCTTT | TRBJ1-1 | . | TRBV5-6
CASRAGTVNTEAFF | TGTGCCAGCAGAGCCGGGACAGTGAACACTGAAGCTTTCTTT | TRBJ1-1 | TRBD1 | TRBV6-5
CASSDSSGGAFNEQFF | TGTGCCAGCAGTGACTCTAGCGGGGGGGCCTTTAATGAGCAGTTCTTC | TRBJ2-1 | TRBD2 | TRBV6-4
CASTPDRGRRPYF | TGTGCCAGCACCCCTGACAGGGGGCGCAGACCGTACTTC | TRBJ2-7 | TRBD1 | TRBV6-5
CASSPGGGQDTQYF | TGTGCCAGCAGTCCCGGGGGGGGCCAAGATACGCAGTATTTT | TRBJ2-3 | TRBD2 | TRBV7-2
CASSPGQGGYTF | TGTGCCAGCAGCCCCGGGCAGGGCGGCTACACCTTC | TRBJ1-2 | . | TRBV7-9
CATTSGGGNNEQFF | TGTGCCACCACAAGCGGGGGGGGGAACAATGAGCAGTTCTTC | TRBJ2-1 | TRBD2 | TRBV15
CSVQGHTNTGELFF | TGCAGCGTCCAGGGACATACGAACACCGGGGAGCTGTTTTTT | TRBJ2-2 | . | TRBV29-1
CASSYEEWNTEAFF | TGTGCCAGCAGTTACGAGGAGTGGAACACTGAAGCTTTCTTT | TRBJ1-1 | . | TRBV6-5
CASRRDRDTEAFF | TGTGCCAGCAGACGGGACAGGGACACTGAAGCTTTCTTT | TRBJ1-1 | TRBD1 | TRBV7-2
CASSASLGAENTQYF | TGTGCCAGCAGCGCCTCTTTGGGGGCTGAGAATACGCAGTATTTT | TRBJ2-3 | . | TRBV9
CASRLGTGASGELFF | TGCGCCAGCAGACTCGGGACAGGGGCGTCCGGGGAGCTGTTTTTT | TRBJ2-2 | TRBD1 | TRBV5-1
CASSKAGGSTDTQYF | TGTGCCAGCAGTAAAGCGGGGGGCAGCACAGATACGCAGTATTTT | TRBJ2-3 | TRBD2 | TRBV25-1
CASSQAGTVTGEQYF | TGTGCCAGCAGCCAAGCCGGGACAGTCACTGGCGAGCAGTACTTC | TRBJ2-7 | TRBD1 | TRBV14
CASSAGTQHGTF | TGCGCCAGCAGCGCCGGGACACAACATGGTACCTTC | TRBJ1-2 | . | TRBV5-1
CASSFAGTSGGSPTDTQYF | TGCGCCAGCAGCTTTGCCGGGACTAGCGGGGGGTCTCCCACAGATACGCAGTATTTT | TRBJ2-3 | TRBD2 | TRBV5-1
CASSSTGTSGGAAYNEQFF | TGTGCCAGCAGCTCGACTGGGACTAGCGGGGGGGCCGCCTACAATGAGCAGTTCTTC | TRBJ2-1 | TRBD2 | TRBV7-2
CASMGAGNTEAFF | TGCGCCAGTATGGGCGCGGGGAACACTGAAGCTTTCTTT | TRBJ1-1 | . | TRBV5-1
CASSQDEGESFTDTQYF | TGTGCCAGCAGCCAAGATGAGGGGGAAAGCTTCACAGATACGCAGTATTTT | TRBJ2-3 | . | TRBV4-2
CASSFSYDRAVVEFF | TGTGCCAGCAGTTTCTCTTATGACAGGGCCGTTGTTGAGTTCTTC | TRBJ2-1 | TRBD1 | TRBV6-6
CASSELGDYPTEKLFF | TGTGCCAGCAGTGAATTAGGAGACTACCCAACTGAAAAACTGTTTTTT | TRBJ1-4 | . | TRBV25-1
CASSAGRGSSYNEQFF | TGTGCCAGTAGTGCCGGACGGGGGAGCTCCTACAATGAGCAGTTCTTC | TRBJ2-1 | . | TRBV19
CATSRDPTGGGDEQFF | TGTGCCACCAGCAGAGACCCGACAGGGGGAGGCGATGAGCAGTTCTTC | TRBJ2-1 | TRBD1 | TRBV15
CASSQGTVSYNEQFF | TGTGCCAGCAGCCAAGGGACAGTCTCCTACAATGAGCAGTTCTTC | TRBJ2-1 | TRBD1 | TRBV5-6
CASSHSGVSYNEQFF | TGTGCCAGCAGCCATAGCGGGGTCTCCTACAATGAGCAGTTCTTC | TRBJ2-1 | TRBD2 | TRBV11-3